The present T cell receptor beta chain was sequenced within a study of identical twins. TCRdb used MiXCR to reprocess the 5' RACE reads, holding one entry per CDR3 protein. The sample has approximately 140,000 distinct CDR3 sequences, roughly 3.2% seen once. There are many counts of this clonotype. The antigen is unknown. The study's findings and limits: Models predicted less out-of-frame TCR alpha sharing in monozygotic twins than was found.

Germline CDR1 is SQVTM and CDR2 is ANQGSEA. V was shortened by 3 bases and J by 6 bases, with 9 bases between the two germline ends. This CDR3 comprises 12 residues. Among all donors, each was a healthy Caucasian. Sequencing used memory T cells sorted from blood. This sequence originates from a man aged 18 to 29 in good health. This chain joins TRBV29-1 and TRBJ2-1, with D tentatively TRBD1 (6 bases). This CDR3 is CSVEKGGNEQFF. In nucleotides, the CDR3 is TGCAGCGTTGAGAAAGGGGGCAATGAGCAGTTCTTC.